A single sample gave rise to the 7 T cell receptor beta chains below, sequenced in a study of CD8 T cells in Susac syndrome. Reverse transcription used roughly 0.5 to 1 ug RNA and random hexamers. TCRdb processed the immunoSEQ multiplex PCR reads anew with MiXCR; each CDR3 protein has one entry. The data contain 130,000 to 150,000 distinct CDR3 sequences, approximately 93% of them singletons. The sequencing sample was made of CD4+ T cells from PBMCs. The source is a human donor in good health.

V usage is TRBV20-1 and J usage is TRBJ2-2, with D perhaps matching TRBD2 (6 bases). Trimming left V 3 bases short and J 5 bases short, with 13 bases between. The CDR3 runs 14 residues. Germline CDR1 DFQATT, CDR2 SNEGSKA (reference sequence). Here the CDR3 DNA reads TGCAGTGCTAGTGGAGGGAGTGGTACCGGGGAGCTGTTTTTT. It specifies CSASGGSGTGELFF.

The CDR3 nucleotides read TGCAGCGCCACGGAGACTAGCTACACCGGGGAGCTGTTTTTT. It codes for CSATETSYTGELFF. The rearrangement uses TRBV29-1 and TRBJ2-2; 7 nucleotides align to TRBD2. Per germline, CDR1 SQVTM and CDR2 ANQGSEA. CDR3 size: 14 residues. Trimming cost V 7 bases and J 3 bases; bases outside gene matches: 8.

V and J are TRBV12-3 or TRBV12-4 and TRBJ1-5; a possible D gene is TRBD1 (5 bases). There are 15 residues in the CDR3. Trimming shortened V by 3 bases and J by 3 bases, and 12 bases separated the two germline ends. CDR3 in amino acids: CASSFSAGDNQPQHF. Written as DNA, the CDR3 is TGTGCCAGCAGTTTCTCGGCGGGGGACAATCAGCCCCAGCATTTT.

The CDR3 spells CASSKDQSSGNTYNEQFF. The CDR3 coding sequence is TGTGCCAGCAGCAAAGATCAGTCTAGCGGGAATACCTACAATGAGCAGTTCTTC. The rearrangement links TRBV21-1 to TRBJ2-1; the table assigns TRBD2, which was not confirmed against the DNA. TRBV21-1 is flagged as a pseudogene. The CDR3 loop spans 18 amino acids.

The J gene is TRBJ2-3, the V gene TRBV5-1; no clear D gene. V lost 0 bases to trimming and J lost 2 bases, with 13 bases between them. The germline V gene encodes CDR1 SGHRS and CDR2 YFSETQ. The CDR3 length is 16 residues. The CDR3 nucleotides are TGCGCCAGCAGCTTGGGGCGGCTTAGTCTCACAGATACGCAGTATTTT. It is translated as CASSLGRLSLTDTQYF.

CDR3 sequence (DNA): TGTGCCACCAGCAGGGGAACCCGACTGGAGCAGTTCTTC. Residues: CATSRGTRLEQFF. The chain carries TRBV15 and TRBJ2-1; no reliable D call. Germline loops: CDR1 LNHNV, CDR2 YYDKDF (reference sequence). Between the trimmed V and J ends, which lost 3 bases and 10 bases, there was a span of 13 bases. The CDR3 extends over 13 amino acids.

The rearrangement joins TRBV24-1 to TRBJ2-1; D is possibly TRBD1 (5 bases). Per germline, CDR1 KGHDR and CDR2 SFDVKD. CDR3 size: 16 residues. The germline V and J ends were trimmed by 3 bases and 9 bases, with 20 bases remaining between them. CDR3 region: CATSDQTSTVWGEQFF. DNA for the CDR3: TGTGCCACCAGTGATCAAACCTCGACAGTCTGGGGTGAGCAGTTCTTC.